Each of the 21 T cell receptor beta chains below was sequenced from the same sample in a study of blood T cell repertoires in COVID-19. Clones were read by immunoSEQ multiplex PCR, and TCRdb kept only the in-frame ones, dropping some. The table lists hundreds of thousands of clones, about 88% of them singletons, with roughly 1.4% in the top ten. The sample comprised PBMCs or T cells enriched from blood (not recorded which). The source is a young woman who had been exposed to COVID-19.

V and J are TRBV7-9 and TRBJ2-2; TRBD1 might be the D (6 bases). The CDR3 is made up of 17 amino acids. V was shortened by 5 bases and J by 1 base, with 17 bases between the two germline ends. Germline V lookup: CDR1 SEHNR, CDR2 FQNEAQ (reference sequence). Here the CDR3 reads CASSLRPGQMNTGELFF. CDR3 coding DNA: TGTGCCAGCAGCCTAAGACCGGGACAAATGAACACCGGGGAGCTGTTTTTT.

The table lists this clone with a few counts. For the CDR3, the DNA is TGTGCCAGCAGCTTAATTGGAGACACTGAAGCTTTCTTT. It yields the protein CASSLIGDTEAFF. The V gene is TRBV7-2, the J gene TRBJ1-1; D gene uncertain. The CDR3 has 13 amino acids. V was shortened by 2 bases and J by 3 bases, with 7 bases between the two germline ends. CDR1 is SGHTA and CDR2 is FQGNSA in the germline V gene.

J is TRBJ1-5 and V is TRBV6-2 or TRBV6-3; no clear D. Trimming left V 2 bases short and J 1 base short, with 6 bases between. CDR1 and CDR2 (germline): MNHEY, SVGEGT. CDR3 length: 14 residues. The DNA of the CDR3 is TGTGCCAGCAGTTACCAAAGCAGCAATCAGCCCCAGCATTTT. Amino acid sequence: CASSYQSSNQPQHF.

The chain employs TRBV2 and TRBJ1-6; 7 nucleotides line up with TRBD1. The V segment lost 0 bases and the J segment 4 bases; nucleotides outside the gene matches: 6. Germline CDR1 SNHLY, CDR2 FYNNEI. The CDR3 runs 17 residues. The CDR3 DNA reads TGTGCCAGCAGTGAAGCGCTAGGGACAGCTTATAATTCACCCCTCCACTTT. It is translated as CASSEALGTAYNSPLHF. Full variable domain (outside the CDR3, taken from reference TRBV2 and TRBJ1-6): EPEVTQTPSHQVTQMGQEVILRCVPISNHLYFYWYRQILGQKVEFLVSFYNNEISEKSEIFDDQFSVERPDGSNFTLKIRSTKLEDSAMYFCASSEALGTAYNSPLHFGNGTRLTVT.

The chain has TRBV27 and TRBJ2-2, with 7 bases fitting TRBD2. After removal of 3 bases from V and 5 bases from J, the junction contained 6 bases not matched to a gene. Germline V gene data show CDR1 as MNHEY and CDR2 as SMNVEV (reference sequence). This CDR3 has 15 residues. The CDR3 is CASSFRRELTGELFF. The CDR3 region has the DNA TGTGCCAGCAGTTTCAGGCGGGAGCTGACCGGGGAGCTGTTTTTT.

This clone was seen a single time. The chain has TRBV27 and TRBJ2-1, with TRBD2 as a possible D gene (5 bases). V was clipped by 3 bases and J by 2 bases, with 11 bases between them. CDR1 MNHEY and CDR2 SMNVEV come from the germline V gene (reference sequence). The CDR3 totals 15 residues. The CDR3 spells CASSFVLAAYNEQFF. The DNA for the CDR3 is TGTGCCAGCAGTTTCGTCCTAGCAGCCTACAATGAGCAGTTCTTC.

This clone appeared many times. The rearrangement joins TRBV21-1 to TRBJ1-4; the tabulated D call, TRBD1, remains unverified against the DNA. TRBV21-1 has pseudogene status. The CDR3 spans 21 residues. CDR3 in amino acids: CASSNRARRTGVGATNEKLFF. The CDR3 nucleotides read TGTGCCAGCAGCAACAGAGCGCGCCGGACAGGGGTCGGAGCAACTAATGAAAAACTGTTTTTT.

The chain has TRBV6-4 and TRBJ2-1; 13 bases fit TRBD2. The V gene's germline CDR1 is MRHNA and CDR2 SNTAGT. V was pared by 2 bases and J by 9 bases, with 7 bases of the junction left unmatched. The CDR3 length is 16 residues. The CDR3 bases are TGTGCCAGCAGTGACGACCCGGGACTAGCGGGATCTGAGCAGTTCTTC. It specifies CASSDDPGLAGSEQFF.

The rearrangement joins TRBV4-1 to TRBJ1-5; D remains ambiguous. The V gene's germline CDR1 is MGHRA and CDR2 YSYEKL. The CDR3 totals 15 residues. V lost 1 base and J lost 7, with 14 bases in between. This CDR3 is CASSQGRGVGQPQHF. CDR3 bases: TGCGCCAGCAGCCAAGGCCGCGGGGTGGGACAGCCCCAGCATTTT.

CDR3 amino acids: CASSLGDRERGGYTF. The CDR3 region has the DNA TGTGCCAGCAGCTTAGGGGACAGGGAGAGAGGTGGCTACACCTTC. The gene calls are TRBV7-9 and TRBJ1-2, with 9 bases identical to TRBD1. The germline gives CDR1 SEHNR, CDR2 FQNEAQ (reference sequence). Trimming cost V 1 base and J 7 bases; bases outside gene matches: 7. The CDR3 loop spans 15 amino acids.

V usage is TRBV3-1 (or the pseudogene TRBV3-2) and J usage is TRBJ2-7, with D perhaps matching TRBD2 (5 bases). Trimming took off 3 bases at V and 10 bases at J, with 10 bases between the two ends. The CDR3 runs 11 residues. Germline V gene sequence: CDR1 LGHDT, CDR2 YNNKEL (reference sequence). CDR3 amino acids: CASSHSEIQYF. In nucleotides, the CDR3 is TGTGCCAGCAGCCATAGCGAAATACAGTACTTC.

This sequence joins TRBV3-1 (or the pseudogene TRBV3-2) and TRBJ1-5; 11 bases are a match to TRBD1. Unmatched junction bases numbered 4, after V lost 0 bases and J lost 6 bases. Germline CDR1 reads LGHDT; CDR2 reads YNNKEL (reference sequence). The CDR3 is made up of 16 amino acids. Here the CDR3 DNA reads TGTGCCAGCAGCCAAGATGGGACAGGGGGGGTTCAGCCCCAGCATTTT. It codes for CASSQDGTGGVQPQHF.

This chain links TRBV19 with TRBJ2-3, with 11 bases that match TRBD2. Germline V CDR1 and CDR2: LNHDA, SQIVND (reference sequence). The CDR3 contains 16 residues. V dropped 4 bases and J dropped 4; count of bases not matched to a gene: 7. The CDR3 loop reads CASSTRLAGFADTQYF. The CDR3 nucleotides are TGTGCCAGTAGTACCCGACTAGCGGGATTCGCAGATACGCAGTATTTT.

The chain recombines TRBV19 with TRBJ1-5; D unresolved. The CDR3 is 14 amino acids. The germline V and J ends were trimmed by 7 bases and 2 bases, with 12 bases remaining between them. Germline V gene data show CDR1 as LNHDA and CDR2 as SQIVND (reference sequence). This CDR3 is CASTPADGNQPQHF. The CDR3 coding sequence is TGTGCCAGTACCCCAGCGGATGGCAATCAGCCCCAGCATTTT.

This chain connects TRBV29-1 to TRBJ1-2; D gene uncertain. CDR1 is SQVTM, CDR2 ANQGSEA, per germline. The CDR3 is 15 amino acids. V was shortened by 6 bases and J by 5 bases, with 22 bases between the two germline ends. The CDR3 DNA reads TGCAGCGTGCGTGGGCTGGGGAGCAGCGGGTATGGCTACACCTTC. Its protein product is CSVRGLGSSGYGYTF.

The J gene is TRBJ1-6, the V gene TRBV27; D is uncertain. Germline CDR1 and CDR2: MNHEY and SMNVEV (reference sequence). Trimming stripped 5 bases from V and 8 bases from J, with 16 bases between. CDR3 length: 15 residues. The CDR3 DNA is TGTGCCAGCAGTAGCGGGCCCCTGATGGATTCACCCCTCCACTTT. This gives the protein CASSSGPLMDSPLHF.

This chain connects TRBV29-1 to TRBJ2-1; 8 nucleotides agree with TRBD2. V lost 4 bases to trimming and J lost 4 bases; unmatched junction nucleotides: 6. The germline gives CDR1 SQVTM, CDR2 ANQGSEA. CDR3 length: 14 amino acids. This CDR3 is CSVVRERGYNEQFF. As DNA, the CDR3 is TGCAGCGTTGTGCGGGAGCGGGGGTACAATGAGCAGTTCTTC.

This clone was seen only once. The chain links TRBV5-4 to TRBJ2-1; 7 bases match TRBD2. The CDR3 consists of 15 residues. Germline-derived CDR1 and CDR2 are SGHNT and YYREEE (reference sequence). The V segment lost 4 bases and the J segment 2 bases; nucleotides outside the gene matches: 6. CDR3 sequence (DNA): TGTGCCAGCAGCCCCGGGAGCGGGGCCTACAATGAGCAGTTCTTC. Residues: CASSPGSGAYNEQFF.

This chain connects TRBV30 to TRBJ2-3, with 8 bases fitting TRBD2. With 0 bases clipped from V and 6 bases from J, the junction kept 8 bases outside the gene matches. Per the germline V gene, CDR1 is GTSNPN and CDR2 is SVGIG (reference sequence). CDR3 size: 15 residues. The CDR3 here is CAWSVGGGFTDTQYF. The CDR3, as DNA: TGTGCCTGGAGTGTTGGCGGGGGGTTTACTGATACGCAGTATTTT.

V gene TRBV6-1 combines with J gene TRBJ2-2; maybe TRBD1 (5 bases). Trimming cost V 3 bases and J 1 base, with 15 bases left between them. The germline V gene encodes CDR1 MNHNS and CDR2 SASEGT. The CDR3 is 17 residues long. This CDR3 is CASSEITGGLNTGELFF. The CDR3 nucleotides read TGTGCCAGCAGTGAGATAACAGGCGGCTTGAACACCGGGGAGCTGTTTTTT.

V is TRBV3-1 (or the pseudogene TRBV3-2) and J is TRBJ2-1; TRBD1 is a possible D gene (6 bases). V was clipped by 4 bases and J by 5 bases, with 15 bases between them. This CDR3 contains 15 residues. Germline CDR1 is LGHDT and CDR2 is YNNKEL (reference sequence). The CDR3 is CASSLRETGHNEQFF. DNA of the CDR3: TGTGCCAGCAGCCTAAGGGAGACAGGCCACAATGAGCAGTTCTTC.